These 29 T cell receptor beta chains were sequenced from one sample in a study of cytomegalovirus exposure and HLA in healthy donors. Primers for the PCR totalled 60 Vbeta and 13 Jbeta. This table comes from immunoSEQ multiplex PCR, and its TCRdb copy is limited to in-frame clones, with some not included. The table shows hundreds of thousands of clones, with approximately 82% occurring only once. Specimen: PBMCs. These receptors were taken from a man younger than 35 in good health and CMV-seronegative.

V and J are TRBV19 and TRBJ2-7; 9 positions match TRBD2. V was pared by 4 bases and J by 5 bases, with 12 bases of the junction left unmatched. Germline loops: CDR1 LNHDA, CDR2 SQIVND (reference sequence). The CDR3 covers 16 residues. For the CDR3, the DNA is TGTGCCAGTAGTAGGTTGGCGGGAGGGCCGGGCCACGAGCAGTACTTC. It encodes CASSRLAGGPGHEQYF.

This clone was seen a handful of times. The chain links TRBV9 to TRBJ2-4; unclear D gene. Germline assignment: CDR1 SGDLS and CDR2 YYNGEE. This CDR3 region has 14 residues. V was shortened by 3 bases and J by 7 bases, with 14 bases between the two germline ends. The chain's CDR3 is CASSAANSRNIQYF. In nucleotides, the CDR3 is TGTGCCAGCAGCGCCGCAAACTCCCGGAACATTCAGTACTTC.

V is TRBV18 and J is TRBJ1-1; D perhaps matches TRBD1 (6 bases). CDR1 is KGHSH, CDR2 LQKENI, per germline. Trimming took off 2 bases at V and 1 base at J, with 17 bases between the two ends. CDR3 length: 17 amino acids. CDR3 coding DNA: TGTGCCAGCTCACCAGACGGAGGGAGGGGGAAGAACACTGAAGCTTTCTTT. It codes for CASSPDGGRGKNTEAFF.

The chain uses TRBV9 and TRBJ1-5; D is ambiguous. Trimming pared 3 bases from V and 5 bases from J, leaving 12 bases between. This CDR3 region has 14 residues. Germline assignment: CDR1 SGDLS and CDR2 YYNGEE. CDR3 DNA: TGTGCCAGCAGCGACGGACTAGGCCATCAGCCCCAGCATTTT. It is translated as CASSDGLGHQPQHF.

The chain uses TRBV7-9 and TRBJ2-1, with 7 nucleotides matching TRBD2. Germline V gene lookup returns CDR1 SEHNR and CDR2 FQNEAQ (reference sequence). CDR3 length: 17 amino acids. With 6 bases clipped from V and 4 bases from J, the junction kept 15 bases outside the gene matches. CDR3 in amino acids: CASRRPGFRTRYNEQFF. Written as DNA, the CDR3 is TGTGCCAGCAGGCGCCCGGGGTTTAGGACTAGGTACAATGAGCAGTTCTTC.

This chain joins TRBV19 and TRBJ2-7, with 7 bases fitting TRBD2. This CDR3 is built from 14 residues. V shed 0 bases, J shed 3 bases, and the junction held 2 bases outside the gene matches. The germline V gene encodes CDR1 LNHDA and CDR2 SQIVND (reference sequence). CDR3 residues: CASSIDGTNYEQYF. CDR3 bases: TGTGCCAGTAGTATAGATGGGACTAACTACGAGCAGTACTTC.

J is TRBJ2-2 and V is TRBV7-8, with D possibly matching TRBD1 (6 bases). Germline V gene lookup returns CDR1 SGHVS and CDR2 FQNEAQ. Trimming took off 1 base at V and 4 bases at J, with 13 bases between the two ends. The CDR3 runs to 16 residues. In DNA, the CDR3 is TGTGCCAGCAGCTTAGAGTGGGCAGGGGTCACCGGGGAGCTGTTTTTT. Amino acid sequence: CASSLEWAGVTGELFF.

This clone has just one count. This rearrangement joins TRBV5-1 to TRBJ2-2, with 12 bases fitting TRBD2. Germline loops: CDR1 SGHRS, CDR2 YFSETQ. This CDR3 is 15 amino acids long. V lost 7 bases to trimming and J lost 3 bases; unmatched junction nucleotides: 4. The CDR3 sequence is CASAGLAGDTGELFF. Written as DNA, the CDR3 is TGCGCCAGCGCGGGACTAGCGGGCGACACCGGGGAGCTGTTTTTT. Combining the CDR3 with reference TRBV5-1 and TRBJ2-2 gives the whole variable domain KAGVTQTPRYLIKTRGQQVTLSCSPISGHRSVSWYQQTPGQGLQFLFEYFSETQRNKGNFPGRFSGRQFSNSRSEMNVSTLELGDSALYLCASAGLAGDTGELFFGEGSRLTVL.

The chain employs TRBV6-1 and TRBJ2-1, with 9 bases lining up with TRBD2. Germline V lookup: CDR1 MNHNS, CDR2 SASEGT. Trimming took 4 bases from V and 0 from J; bases not matched to a gene: 4. This CDR3 spans 16 amino acids. CDR3 protein: CASSGRLADSYNEQFF. The CDR3 coding sequence is TGTGCCAGCAGTGGGCGACTAGCGGACTCCTACAATGAGCAGTTCTTC.

In its sample, this clone was seen a few times. The chain links TRBV7-8 to TRBJ2-1, with 9 bases fitting TRBD2. V lost 4 bases, J lost 4 bases, and 8 bases stayed unmatched. The CDR3 sequence is 16 residues long. Germline V gives CDR1 SGHVS, CDR2 FQNEAQ. In DNA form, the CDR3 reads TGTGCCAGCAGCTCTCCAGGCGGGAGGGTATACAATGAGCAGTTCTTC. The encoded protein is CASSSPGGRVYNEQFF.

The chain is built from TRBV7-9 and TRBJ2-2; 11 nucleotides agree with TRBD1. V gave up 5 bases and J gave up 6 bases; unmatched junction bases: 8. The CDR3 runs 16 residues. Germline V gives CDR1 SEHNR, CDR2 FQNEAQ (reference sequence). CDR3 bases: TGTGCCAGCAGCCCCCCCCCGGACAGGGGGCCCGGGGAGCTGTTTTTT. Translated, it gives CASSPPPDRGPGELFF.

The V and J genes are TRBV29-1 and TRBJ1-1, with D unclear. CDR3 length equals 13 residues. V was shortened by 7 bases and J by 0 bases, with 12 bases between the two germline ends. Germline CDR1 reads SQVTM; CDR2 reads ANQGSEA. The DNA for the CDR3 is TGCAGCGGGGGAGACGGGATGAACACTGAAGCTTTCTTT. It is translated as CSGGDGMNTEAFF.

The V gene is TRBV7-9, the J gene TRBJ1-2, with D perhaps TRBD1 (6 bases). V was trimmed by 1 base and J by 1 base, leaving 7 bases between them. Germline V gene sequence: CDR1 SEHNR, CDR2 FQNEAQ (reference sequence). This CDR3 is 14 amino acids long. Written as DNA, the CDR3 is TGTGCCAGCAGCTTAGAACAGGGTAACTATGGCTACACCTTC. Residues: CASSLEQGNYGYTF.

This chain links TRBV18 with TRBJ2-1, with 11 bases lining up with TRBD1. Germline assignment: CDR1 KGHSH and CDR2 LQKENI. V lost 3 bases to trimming and J lost 8 bases; unmatched junction nucleotides: 18. This CDR3 comprises 19 residues. The chain's CDR3 is CASSPANTGPGQGGHEQFF. In nucleotides, the CDR3 is TGTGCCAGCTCACCGGCCAATACCGGACCGGGACAGGGGGGTCATGAGCAGTTCTTC.

V and J are TRBV9 and TRBJ2-3, with 10 bases that match TRBD2. This CDR3 has 16 amino acids. Germline CDR1 and CDR2: SGDLS and YYNGEE. The trim removed 4 bases at V and 0 bases at J, leaving 5 bases unmatched. For the CDR3, the DNA is TGTGCCAGCAGCCCTGGGACTAGCGAAAGCACAGATACGCAGTATTTT. It is translated as CASSPGTSESTDTQYF.

This clone was observed a single time. The chain carries TRBV19 and TRBJ2-1; 10 bases are a match to TRBD1. Germline V CDR1 and CDR2: LNHDA, SQIVND (reference sequence). Trimming at V came to 6 bases and at J to 6 bases, leaving 8 bases not matched to a gene. The CDR3 extends over 15 amino acids. As DNA, the CDR3 is TGTGCCAGTAGCAAACCGGGACAGGGGTCCAATGAGCAGTTCTTC. Amino acid sequence: CASSKPGQGSNEQFF.

This chain links TRBV7-2 with TRBJ2-1; unclear D gene. In germline, CDR1 is SGHTA, CDR2 FQGNSA. V was pared by 1 base and J by 5 bases, with 9 bases between. This CDR3 contains 14 residues. CDR3 amino acids: CASSLGLPNNEQFF. Written as DNA, the CDR3 is TGTGCCAGCAGCTTAGGGCTGCCGAACAATGAGCAGTTCTTC.

The chain combines TRBV4-1 with TRBJ1-2; no clear D gene. Germline CDR1 MGHRA, CDR2 YSYEKL. Trimming removed 0 bases from V and 1 base from J, with 3 bases in between. This CDR3 is 13 amino acids long. The CDR3 reads CASSQDSNYGYTF. The CDR3 DNA reads as TGCGCCAGCAGCCAAGACAGTAACTATGGCTACACCTTC.

This chain uses TRBV5-1 with TRBJ1-2; D not certain. The length of the CDR3 is 13 residues. In germline, CDR1 is SGHRS, CDR2 YFSETQ. Between the trimmed V and J ends, which lost 4 bases and 4 bases, there was a span of 11 bases. CDR3 sequence: CASSAFEGYGYTF. CDR3 bases: TGCGCCAGCAGCGCTTTTGAGGGCTATGGCTACACCTTC.

V gene TRBV2 combines with J gene TRBJ2-7; the D gene is possibly TRBD1 (5 bases). The CDR3 extends over 13 amino acids. Germline CDR1 SNHLY, CDR2 FYNNEI. Between the trimmed V and J ends, which lost 6 bases and 3 bases, there was a span of 12 bases. CDR3 loop: CASSERQNYEQYF. Written as DNA, the CDR3 is TGTGCCAGCAGCGAAAGACAGAACTACGAGCAGTACTTC.

This rearrangement joins TRBV7-8 to TRBJ1-1, with TRBD1 matching 7 bases. J was trimmed by 5 bases and V by 5 bases; bases with no gene match: 8. This CDR3 region has 14 residues. The germline gives CDR1 SGHVS, CDR2 FQNEAQ. CDR3 DNA: TGTGCCAGCAGCCCTCTCACAGGGGAAACTGAAGCTTTCTTT. Translating it yields CASSPLTGETEAFF.

The chain employs TRBV6-1 and TRBJ1-1; D is ambiguous. Germline CDR1 and CDR2: MNHNS and SASEGT. With 2 bases removed from V and 1 base from J, the gap between germline ends came to 11 bases. The CDR3 extends over 15 amino acids. CDR3 sequence: CASSEWAGGNTEAFF. The CDR3 DNA is TGTGCCAGCAGTGAATGGGCAGGAGGGAACACTGAAGCTTTCTTT.

This chain uses TRBV6-5 with TRBJ2-7; TRBD2 aligns across 9 bases. The J segment lost 1 base and the V segment lost 3 bases, leaving 7 bases of the junction unmatched. From germline, CDR1 is MNHEY and CDR2 SVGAGI. The CDR3 is made up of 16 amino acids. In DNA, the CDR3 is TGTGCCAGCAGTTATAGTAGCGGGGGACTATCCTACGAGCAGTACTTC. As protein: CASSYSSGGLSYEQYF.

The chain has TRBV27 and TRBJ1-2; the D gene is possibly TRBD1 (6 bases). The germline V and J ends were trimmed by 10 bases and 4 bases, with 19 bases remaining between them. In germline, CDR1 is MNHEY, CDR2 SMNVEV (reference sequence). This CDR3 contains 14 residues. CDR3 nucleotides: TGTGCCAACCCTCCGGGACACAGTTGCTATGGCTACACCTTC. Amino acid sequence: CANPPGHSCYGYTF.

This clone was observed a handful of times. J is TRBJ1-1 and V is TRBV27; possibly TRBD1 for D (5 bases). CDR3 length: 13 amino acids. V was cut by 5 bases and J by 5 bases, with 12 bases left in between. The germline gives CDR1 MNHEY, CDR2 SMNVEV (reference sequence). The CDR3: CASSLHRGTEAFF. The CDR3 DNA reads as TGTGCCAGCAGTCTCCACCGGGGGACTGAAGCTTTCTTT.

The chain couples TRBV25-1 to TRBJ2-7; weak D call: TRBD2 (6 bases). The CDR3 length is 13 residues. Per germline, CDR1 MGHDK and CDR2 SYGVNS. V shed 3 bases and J shed 2 bases, with 8 bases lying between them. The CDR3 nucleotides are TGTGCCAGCAGTGAGGGGGGACCCTACGAGCAGTACTTC. It codes for CASSEGGPYEQYF.

This clone is a singleton in its sample. The chain is built from TRBV28 and TRBJ1-1; 7 bases are a match to TRBD1. Germline V gene data show CDR1 as MDHEN and CDR2 as SYDVKM. With 2 bases clipped from V and 1 base from J, the junction kept 10 bases outside the gene matches. The CDR3 runs 17 residues. CDR3 in amino acids: CASSLPGQVGENTEAFF. In nucleotides, the CDR3 is TGTGCCAGCAGTTTACCAGGACAGGTGGGCGAGAACACTGAAGCTTTCTTT.

Comment on this clone: The same CDR3 also results from other DNA sequences found in this sample. The V call is TRBV2, the J call TRBJ1-1; 8 positions match TRBD1. The CDR3 has 14 amino acids. J gave up 3 bases and V 6 bases, and 6 bases lay outside the gene matches. Germline CDR1 and CDR2: SNHLY and FYNNEI. CDR3 sequence (DNA): TGTGCCAGCAGAAACAGGGGGGGAGACACTGAAGCTTTCTTT. It is translated as CASRNRGGDTEAFF.

V is TRBV7-9 and J is TRBJ2-5, with D possibly matching TRBD1 (6 bases). Germline CDR1 reads SEHNR; CDR2 reads FQNEAQ (reference sequence). Trimming shortened V by 3 bases and J by 9 bases, and 17 bases separated the two germline ends. The CDR3 runs to 14 residues. CDR3 sequence: CASSFEGQPWAQYF. In DNA form, the CDR3 reads TGTGCCAGCAGCTTTGAAGGACAGCCCTGGGCCCAGTACTTC.